A single sample is the source of the 22 T cell receptor beta chains below, sequenced in a study of cytomegalovirus exposure and HLA in healthy donors. PCR used 60 Vbeta primers and 13 Jbeta primers. Generated by immunoSEQ multiplex PCR, the TCRdb table keeps only in-frame clones and is missing some. The table shows 60,000 to 70,000 clones, with roughly 80% occurring only once. Sequenced: PBMCs. The origin of the receptors is a male donor in good health and CMV-seropositive.

This chain links TRBV5-4 with TRBJ1-2; D might be TRBD1 (5 bases). V gave up 4 bases and J gave up 6 bases, with 22 bases separating them. This CDR3 is built from 16 residues. From germline, CDR1 is SGHNT and CDR2 YYREEE (reference sequence). DNA for the CDR3: TGTGCCAGCAGCCCCGGTAAAGGCAGGGTCTACCATGGCTACACCTTC. This translates into CASSPGKGRVYHGYTF.

The rearrangement links TRBV27 to TRBJ1-2, with D possibly being TRBD1 (5 bases). CDR1 is MNHEY and CDR2 is SMNVEV in the germline V gene (reference sequence). This CDR3 comprises 14 residues. V was cut by 0 bases and J by 5 bases, with 10 bases left in between. The CDR3 DNA sequence: TGTGCCAGCAGTTTATCGTTGGGGGGTTATGGCTACACCTTC. Encoded protein: CASSLSLGGYGYTF.

This chain links TRBV5-4 with TRBJ1-2; D call uncertain. The CDR3 spans 15 residues. Germline values: CDR1 SGHNT, CDR2 YYREEE (reference sequence). V lost 4 bases, J lost 0 bases, and 13 bases lay in between. In DNA form, the CDR3 reads TGTGCCAGCAGCGGAGGACGGGTAGCTAACTATGGCTACACCTTC. Amino acids: CASSGGRVANYGYTF.

The V and J genes are TRBV27 and TRBJ1-1; D call uncertain. Trimming removed 2 bases at V and 0 bases at J, with 10 bases between. The CDR3 length is 15 residues. Germline loops: CDR1 MNHEY, CDR2 SMNVEV (reference sequence). CDR3 sequence (DNA): TGTGCCAGCAGTTTAACCCGATCTATGAACACTGAAGCTTTCTTT. Its translation is CASSLTRSMNTEAFF.

V and J are TRBV5-4 and TRBJ1-4, with 7 bases lining up with TRBD1. The germline V gene has CDR1 SGHNT and CDR2 YYREEE (reference sequence). V dropped 4 bases and J dropped 4; count of bases not matched to a gene: 4. This CDR3 comprises 14 residues. Here the CDR3 reads CASSPGQYNEKLFF. The CDR3 nucleotides read TGTGCCAGCAGCCCGGGACAGTATAATGAAAAACTGTTTTTT.

This chain joins TRBV7-8 and TRBJ2-5; TRBD1 matches 11 bases. V dropped 5 bases and J dropped 5; count of bases not matched to a gene: 10. Germline CDR1 is SGHVS and CDR2 is FQNEAQ. The CDR3 extends over 16 amino acids. CDR3 sequence: CASSPRTGGEVETQYF. CDR3 coding DNA: TGTGCCAGCAGCCCAAGGACAGGGGGCGAGGTTGAGACCCAGTACTTC.

The rearrangement uses TRBV27 and TRBJ1-5; TRBD1 might be the D (6 bases). Germline CDR1 reads MNHEY; CDR2 reads SMNVEV (reference sequence). The CDR3 runs 15 residues. Trimming stripped 6 bases from V and 7 bases from J, with 19 bases between. The CDR3 sequence is CASRPRDILGQPQHF. The CDR3 DNA reads as TGTGCCAGCAGACCCCGGGACATCTTAGGCCAGCCCCAGCATTTT.

This chain joins TRBV7-9 and TRBJ2-5; 8 bases are shared with TRBD2. Germline lookup yields CDR1 SEHNR and CDR2 FQNEAQ (reference sequence). Unmatched junction bases numbered 7, after V lost 5 bases and J lost 5 bases. The CDR3 runs to 14 residues. CDR3: CASSPGGARETQYF. DNA for the CDR3: TGTGCCAGCAGCCCGGGGGGGGCGCGGGAGACCCAGTACTTC.

In this sample, this clone turned up a few times. This rearrangement joins TRBV4-3 to TRBJ1-1, with no clear D. CDR3 length equals 15 residues. Germline V gene sequence: CDR1 LGHNA, CDR2 YSLEER. Between the trimmed V and J ends, which lost 0 bases and 0 bases, there was a span of 8 bases. CDR3 in DNA: TGCGCCAGCAGCCAAGAGGCAGGTATGAACACTGAAGCTTTCTTT. This encodes CASSQEAGMNTEAFF.

The J gene is TRBJ1-2, the V gene TRBV18, with no clear D. Deletions cut 5 bases from V and 5 bases from J, with 9 bases between. From germline, CDR1 is KGHSH and CDR2 LQKENI. The length of the CDR3 is 12 residues. CDR3 nucleotides: TGTGCCAGCTCAGTTGACGGGTATGGCTACACCTTC. This encodes CASSVDGYGYTF.

Only one count was recorded for this clone. The chain carries TRBV6-5 and TRBJ1-2; no definite D call. The germline V gene encodes CDR1 MNHEY and CDR2 SVGAGI. This CDR3 has 14 amino acids. V was shortened by 0 bases and J by 3 bases, with 8 bases between the two germline ends. CDR3 sequence: CASSYSRADYGYTF. Written as DNA, the CDR3 is TGTGCCAGCAGTTACTCGAGGGCAGACTATGGCTACACCTTC.

A few counts support this clone. This chain uses TRBV5-1 with TRBJ2-2, with 9 bases that match TRBD1. This CDR3 contains 17 residues. Germline values: CDR1 SGHRS, CDR2 YFSETQ. After removal of 7 bases from V and 1 base from J, the junction contained 11 bases not matched to a gene. CDR3 bases: TGCGCCAGCGGACATACTACAGGGGGCAGGAACACCGGGGAGCTGTTTTTT. Translated: CASGHTTGGRNTGELFF.

The chain links TRBV14 to TRBJ1-1; D remains ambiguous. The CDR3 has 15 amino acids. V lost 1 base and J 11 bases, leaving 20 bases between the germline ends. Germline-derived CDR1 and CDR2 are SGHDN and FVKESK. The CDR3 coding sequence is TGTGCCAGCAGCCAAGCTCGCTACAGAGAAAGGGAGGCTTTCTTT. Its translation: CASSQARYREREAFF.

V and J are TRBV4-3 and TRBJ1-4; tentative D call: TRBD1 (6 bases). Germline loops: CDR1 LGHNA, CDR2 YSLEER. V gave up 6 bases and J gave up 5 bases, with 10 bases separating them. This CDR3 is built from 13 residues. CDR3 sequence: CASRTGPNEKLFF. DNA for the CDR3: TGCGCCAGCAGAACAGGGCCCAATGAAAAACTGTTTTTT.

The chain recombines TRBV6-6 with TRBJ1-6; 12 bases line up with TRBD1. CDR1 is MNHNY and CDR2 is SVGAGI in the germline V gene (reference sequence). V dropped 7 bases and J dropped 7; count of bases not matched to a gene: 8. The CDR3 runs 16 residues. CDR3 amino acids: CASTTRDRGQNSPLHF. In DNA form, the CDR3 reads TGTGCCAGCACGACCCGGGACAGGGGGCAAAATTCACCCCTCCACTTT.

The chain combines TRBV19 with TRBJ1-6; 7 bases agree with TRBD1. This CDR3 comprises 14 residues. The V segment lost 4 bases and the J segment 7 bases; nucleotides outside the gene matches: 4. Germline CDR1 is LNHDA and CDR2 is SQIVND (reference sequence). CDR3 loop: CASSTRTGNSPLHF. CDR3 DNA: TGTGCCAGTAGTACCCGGACAGGCAATTCACCCCTCCACTTT.

This chain links TRBV4-3 with TRBJ1-1; perhaps TRBD1 as D (5 bases). CDR1 and CDR2 (germline): LGHNA, YSLEER. The CDR3 extends over 16 amino acids. The V end was cut by 0 bases, the J end by 0 bases, with 11 bases between. DNA for the CDR3: TGCGCCAGCAGCCAAGATAGGGGCAGGATGAACACTGAAGCTTTCTTT. This sequence encodes CASSQDRGRMNTEAFF.

The V gene is TRBV6-5, the J gene TRBJ1-1; 10 nucleotides match TRBD1. The CDR3 has 14 residues. Germline values: CDR1 MNHEY, CDR2 SVGAGI. V lost 6 bases to trimming and J lost 5 bases; unmatched junction nucleotides: 6. CDR3 sequence reads: CASRRQGARTEAFF. The CDR3 nucleotides are TGTGCCAGCAGACGACAGGGGGCGCGAACTGAAGCTTTCTTT.

This clone appeared a few times. The chain combines TRBV25-1 with TRBJ2-2, with 7 bases that match TRBD1. The CDR3 has 16 amino acids. V was pared by 1 base and J by 4 bases, with 6 bases of the junction left unmatched. Germline lookup yields CDR1 MGHDK and CDR2 SYGVNS. CDR3 DNA: TGTGCCAGCAGTGAATGGAGGACAGGAGGCACCGGGGAGCTGTTTTTT. Translation gives CASSEWRTGGTGELFF.

The chain couples TRBV4-2 to TRBJ2-2; 8 bases map to TRBD1. The CDR3 is 15 residues long. Germline V gene data show CDR1 as LGHNA and CDR2 as YNFKEQ. V dropped 4 bases and J dropped 4; count of bases not matched to a gene: 5. The CDR3 nucleotides read TGTGCCAGCAGCCCCCGGACAGGGCCCACCGGGGAGCTGTTTTTT. The encoded protein is CASSPRTGPTGELFF.

The rearrangement uses TRBV2 and TRBJ2-4, with 10 bases lining up with TRBD2. CDR1 and CDR2 (germline): SNHLY, FYNNEI. V lost 6 bases to trimming and J lost 10 bases; unmatched junction nucleotides: 12. The CDR3 runs to 15 residues. CDR3: CASRSRASGGGIQYF. CDR3 DNA sequence: TGTGCCAGCAGATCCCGGGCTAGCGGGGGAGGGATTCAGTACTTC.

The chain combines TRBV30 with TRBJ1-3, with D hard to call. The V gene lost 0 bases and the J gene lost 2 bases, with 11 bases spanning the gap. The CDR3 is 15 amino acids. Germline values: CDR1 GTSNPN, CDR2 SVGIG (reference sequence). The CDR3 here is CAWSVQWVPGNTIYF. The CDR3 DNA follows: TGTGCCTGGAGTGTACAGTGGGTTCCTGGAAACACCATATATTTT.